These 9 T cell receptor beta chains originate from one sample sequenced in a study of blood T cells in healthy people across ages (dated by TCRdb to the mid-2010s). Libraries were built with 5' RACE. Sequencing took place on an Illumina HiSeq 2500. The second PCR ran for about 6 to 11 cycles and used a J-beta primer mix along with a sample-barcoded 5' primer. TCRdb reran the public reads through fastp at Q25 and MiXCR, keeping productive beta chains. For every CDR3 protein sequence, its rows merge into one entry that carries the most common genes and DNA. The sample includes approximately 810,000 distinct CDR3 sequences, with around 30% observed a single time. 17% of the sample comes from the top ten. The sequencing input was blood. The receptors derive from a woman older than 75 in good health.

The rearrangement joins TRBV7-9 to TRBJ2-3; D not resolved. From germline, CDR1 is SEHNR and CDR2 FQNEAQ (reference sequence). V shed 2 bases and J shed 3 bases, with 9 bases lying between them. This CDR3 is 14 amino acids long. CDR3 sequence: CASSLQMPTDTQYF. The CDR3 DNA reads TGTGCCAGCAGCTTACAGATGCCAACAGATACGCAGTATTTT.

At least ten counts were recorded for this clonotype. This chain uses TRBV10-3 with TRBJ2-3, with D maybe TRBD1 (6 bases). Germline CDR1 ENHRY, CDR2 SYGVKD. This CDR3 spans 14 amino acids. V was shortened by 2 bases and J by 2 bases, with 8 bases between the two germline ends. CDR3 DNA sequence: TGTGCCATCAGTGAGGGACAGCTCACAGATACGCAGTATTTT. Encoded protein: CAISEGQLTDTQYF.

The V call is TRBV4-2, the J call TRBJ2-5; perhaps TRBD2 as D (5 bases). This CDR3 has 13 amino acids. Looked up from germline, CDR1 is LGHNA and CDR2 is YNFKEQ. The V gene lost 5 bases and the J gene lost 2 bases, with 9 bases spanning the gap. The CDR3 loop is CASSNPGQETQYF. The CDR3 coding sequence is TGTGCCAGCAGCAACCCGGGACAAGAGACCCAGTACTTC.

V is TRBV7-2 and J is TRBJ2-5, with 14 bases identical to TRBD2. The CDR3 length is 16 residues. In germline, CDR1 is SGHTA, CDR2 FQGNSA. V dropped 7 bases and J dropped 3; count of bases not matched to a gene: 7. CDR3 sequence: CASNRPGLAGEETQYF. The CDR3 DNA reads TGTGCCAGCAACAGACCGGGACTAGCGGGGGAAGAGACCCAGTACTTC.

Only a few counts were recorded for this clonotype. This chain joins TRBV20-1 and TRBJ2-1; unclear D gene. In germline, CDR1 is DFQATT, CDR2 SNEGSKA (reference sequence). CDR3 length: 14 amino acids. The V end was cut by 3 bases, the J end by 3 bases, with 12 bases between. CDR3: CSASIQALYNEQFF. The CDR3 bases are TGCAGTGCTAGCATCCAGGCCCTCTACAATGAGCAGTTCTTC.

This sequence joins TRBV29-1 and TRBJ2-2; D is possibly TRBD1 (5 bases). The CDR3 has 14 amino acids. Between the trimmed V and J ends, which lost 1 base and 4 bases, there was a span of 10 bases. CDR1 and CDR2 from the germline V gene are SQVTM and ANQGSEA. The CDR3 sequence is CSVEGGESTGELFF. Written as DNA, the CDR3 is TGCAGCGTTGAAGGGGGCGAAAGCACCGGGGAGCTGTTTTTT.

This chain connects TRBV14 to TRBJ1-2; 10 positions agree with TRBD1. From germline, CDR1 is SGHDN and CDR2 FVKESK. V shed 4 bases, J shed 7 bases, and the junction held 9 bases outside the gene matches. This CDR3 region has 15 residues. The CDR3 is CASSRGGQGFSGYTF. The CDR3 nucleotides are TGTGCCAGCAGCCGCGGGGGACAGGGGTTCTCTGGCTACACCTTC.

This clonotype was observed many times. The chain is built from TRBV6-2 or TRBV6-3 and TRBJ2-7; maybe TRBD1 (6 bases). From germline, CDR1 is MNHEY and CDR2 SVGEGT. The V end lost 1 base, the J end lost 0 bases, and 10 bases lay between the germline ends. This CDR3 spans 15 amino acids. The CDR3 region is CASSYWTTGSYEQYF. In DNA form, the CDR3 reads TGTGCCAGCAGTTACTGGACGACAGGCTCCTACGAGCAGTACTTC.

This clonotype was detected many times. The V gene is TRBV5-1, the J gene TRBJ2-6, with D unclear. Between the trimmed V and J ends, which lost 5 bases and 2 bases, there was a span of 8 bases. The germline CDR1 and CDR2 sequences are SGHRS and YFSETQ. The CDR3 has 14 amino acids. The CDR3 protein is CASRLRPGANVLTF. DNA of the CDR3: TGCGCCAGCAGATTGCGGCCTGGGGCCAACGTCCTGACTTTC.